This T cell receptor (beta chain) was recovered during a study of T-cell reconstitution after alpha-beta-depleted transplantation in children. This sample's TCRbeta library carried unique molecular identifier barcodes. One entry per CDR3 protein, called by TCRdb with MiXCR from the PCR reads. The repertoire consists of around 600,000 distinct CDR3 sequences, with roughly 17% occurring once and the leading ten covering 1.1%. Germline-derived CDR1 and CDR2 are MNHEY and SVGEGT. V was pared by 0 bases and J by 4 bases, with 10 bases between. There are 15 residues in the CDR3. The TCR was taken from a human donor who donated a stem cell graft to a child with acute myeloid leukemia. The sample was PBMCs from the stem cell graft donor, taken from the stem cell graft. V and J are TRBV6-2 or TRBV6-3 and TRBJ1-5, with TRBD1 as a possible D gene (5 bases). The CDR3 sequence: CASSYSGGNNQPQHF. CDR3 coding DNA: TGTGCCAGCAGTTACTCTGGGGGTAATAATCAGCCCCAGCATTTT.